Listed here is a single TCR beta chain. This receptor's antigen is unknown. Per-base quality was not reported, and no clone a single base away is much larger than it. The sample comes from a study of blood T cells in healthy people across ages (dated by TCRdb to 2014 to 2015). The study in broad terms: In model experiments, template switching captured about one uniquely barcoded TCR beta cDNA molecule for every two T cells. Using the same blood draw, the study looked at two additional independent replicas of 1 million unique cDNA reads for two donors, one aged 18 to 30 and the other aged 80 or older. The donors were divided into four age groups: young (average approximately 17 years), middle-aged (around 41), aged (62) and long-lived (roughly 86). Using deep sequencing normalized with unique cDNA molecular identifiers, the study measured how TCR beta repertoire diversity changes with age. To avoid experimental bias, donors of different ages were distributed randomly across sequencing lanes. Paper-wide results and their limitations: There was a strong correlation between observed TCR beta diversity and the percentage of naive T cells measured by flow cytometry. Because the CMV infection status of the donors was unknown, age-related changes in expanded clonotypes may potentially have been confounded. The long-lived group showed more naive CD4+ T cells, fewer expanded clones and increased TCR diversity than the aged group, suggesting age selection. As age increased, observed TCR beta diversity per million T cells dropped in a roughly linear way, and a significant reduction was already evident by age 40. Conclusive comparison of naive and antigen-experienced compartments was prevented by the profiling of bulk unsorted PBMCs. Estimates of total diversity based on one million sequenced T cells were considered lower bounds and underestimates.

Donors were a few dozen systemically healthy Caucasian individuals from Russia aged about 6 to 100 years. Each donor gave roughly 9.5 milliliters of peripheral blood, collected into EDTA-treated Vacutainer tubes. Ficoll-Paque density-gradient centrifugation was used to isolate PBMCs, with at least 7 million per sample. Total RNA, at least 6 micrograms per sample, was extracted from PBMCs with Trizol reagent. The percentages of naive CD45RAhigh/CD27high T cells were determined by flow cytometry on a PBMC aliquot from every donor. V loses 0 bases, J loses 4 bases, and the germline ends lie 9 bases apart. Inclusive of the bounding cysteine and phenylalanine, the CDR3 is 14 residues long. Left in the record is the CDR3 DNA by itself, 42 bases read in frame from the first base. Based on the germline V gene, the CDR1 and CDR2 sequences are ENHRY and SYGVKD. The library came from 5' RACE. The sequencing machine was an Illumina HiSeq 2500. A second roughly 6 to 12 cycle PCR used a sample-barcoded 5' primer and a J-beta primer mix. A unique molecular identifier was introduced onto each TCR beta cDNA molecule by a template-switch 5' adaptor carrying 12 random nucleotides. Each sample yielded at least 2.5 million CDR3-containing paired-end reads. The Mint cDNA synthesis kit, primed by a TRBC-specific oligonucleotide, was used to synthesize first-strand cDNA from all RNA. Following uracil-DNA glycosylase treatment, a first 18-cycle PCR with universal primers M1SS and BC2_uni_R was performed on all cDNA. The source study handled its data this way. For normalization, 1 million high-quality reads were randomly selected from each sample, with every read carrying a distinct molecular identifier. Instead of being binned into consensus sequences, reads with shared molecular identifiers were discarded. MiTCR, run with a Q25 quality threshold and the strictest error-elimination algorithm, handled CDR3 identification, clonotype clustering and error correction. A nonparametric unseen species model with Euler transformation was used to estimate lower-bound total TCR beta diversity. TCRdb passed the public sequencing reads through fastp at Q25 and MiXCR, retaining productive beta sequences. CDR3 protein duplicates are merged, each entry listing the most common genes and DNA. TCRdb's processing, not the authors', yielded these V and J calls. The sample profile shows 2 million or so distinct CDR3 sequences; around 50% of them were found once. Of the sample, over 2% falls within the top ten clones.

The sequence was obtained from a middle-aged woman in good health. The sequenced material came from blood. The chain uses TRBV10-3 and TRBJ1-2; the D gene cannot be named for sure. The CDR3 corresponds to CAISESEGFYGYTF. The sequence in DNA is TGTGCCATCAGTGAGTCTGAGGGATTCTATGGCTACACCTTC.